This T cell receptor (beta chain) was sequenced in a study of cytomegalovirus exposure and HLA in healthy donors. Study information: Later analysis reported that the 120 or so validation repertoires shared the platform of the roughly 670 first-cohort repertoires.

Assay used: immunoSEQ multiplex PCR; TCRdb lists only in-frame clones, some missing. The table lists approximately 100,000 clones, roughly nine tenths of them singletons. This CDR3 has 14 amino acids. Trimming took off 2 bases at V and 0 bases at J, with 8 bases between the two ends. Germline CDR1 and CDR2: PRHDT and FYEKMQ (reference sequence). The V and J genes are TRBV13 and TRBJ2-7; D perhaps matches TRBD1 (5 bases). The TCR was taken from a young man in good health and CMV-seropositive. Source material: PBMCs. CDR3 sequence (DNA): TGTGCCAGCAGCTTACAGGGTTACTCCTACGAGCAGTACTTC. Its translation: CASSLQGYSYEQYF.